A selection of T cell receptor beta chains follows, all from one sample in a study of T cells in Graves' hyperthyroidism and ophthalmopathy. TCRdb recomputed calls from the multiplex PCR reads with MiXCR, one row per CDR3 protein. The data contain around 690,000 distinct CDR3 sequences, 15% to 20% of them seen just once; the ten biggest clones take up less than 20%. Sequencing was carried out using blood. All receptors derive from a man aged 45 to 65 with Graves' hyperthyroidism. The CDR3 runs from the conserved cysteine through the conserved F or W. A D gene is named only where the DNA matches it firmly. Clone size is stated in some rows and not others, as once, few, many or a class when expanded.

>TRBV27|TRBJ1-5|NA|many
TGTGCCAGCAGTTTATACGGAATAGATAGCAATCAGCCCCAGCATTTT
CASSLYGIDSNQPQHF
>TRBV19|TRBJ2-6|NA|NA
TGTGCCAGTAGTATTCAAGGGTTAAGGACTGGGGCCAACGTCCTGACTTTC
CASSIQGLRTGANVLTF
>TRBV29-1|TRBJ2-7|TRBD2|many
TGCAGCGTCGCACGGGACAGGGGGACTAGCGGGGACCTCACCTACGAGCAGTACTTC
CSVARDRGTSGDLTYEQYF
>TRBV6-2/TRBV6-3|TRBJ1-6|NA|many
TGTGCCAGCAGTGGGACGGACAATTCACCCCTCCACTTT
CASSGTDNSPLHF
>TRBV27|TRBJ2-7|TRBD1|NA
TGTGCCAGCAGTTTAAGGACAGGGACTGGTGAGCAGTACTTC
CASSLRTGTGEQYF
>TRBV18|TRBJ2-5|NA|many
TGTGCCAGCTCGTCGACAGAGAAACAAGAGACCCAGTACTTC
CASSSTEKQETQYF
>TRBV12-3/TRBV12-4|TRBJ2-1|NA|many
TGTGCCAGCGAAAGCGGTACCTCCTACAATGAGCAGTTCTTC
CASESGTSYNEQFF
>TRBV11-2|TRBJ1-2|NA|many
TGTGCCAGCAGCTTAGGGGCCATTTCCCGGGGTGGCTACACCTTC
CASSLGAISRGGYTF
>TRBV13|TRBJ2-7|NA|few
TGTGCCAGCAGCTTAGGTGGAAGGGCGTCGCTCTACGAGCAGTACTTC
CASSLGGRASLYEQYF
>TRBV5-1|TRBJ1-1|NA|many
TGCGCCAGCAGCGGCATAACAGGGTATACGAACACTGAAGCTTTCTTT
CASSGITGYTNTEAFF
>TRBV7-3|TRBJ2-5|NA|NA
TGTGCCAGCAGCTTATCGGCGGGGTCTAGAGAGACCCAGTACTTC
CASSLSAGSRETQYF